This passage covers 15 T cell receptor beta chains from one sample sequenced in a study of shared clonotypes between healthy human individuals. Using immunoSEQ multiplex PCR, the repertoire was profiled, and TCRdb retains in-frame clones only, with some absent. Of over 1.5 million clones listed, 95% to 99% were seen once; the top ten hold approximately 0.44%. Sequencing was performed on naive CD4+ T cells sorted from blood. Described subset: CD45RA+ positively selected. Every receptor here comes from a man aged 25 to 40 in good health.

On this clone: Other DNA sequences from this sample encode an identical CDR3 as well. The genes are TRBV27 and TRBJ2-7; 8 nucleotides agree with TRBD1. CDR1 is MNHEY and CDR2 is SMNVEV in the germline V gene (reference sequence). Trimming cost V 5 bases and J 1 base; bases outside gene matches: 1. The CDR3 is made up of 13 amino acids. The CDR3 is CASSRDRSYEQYF. As DNA, the CDR3 is TGTGCCAGCAGTCGGGACAGGTCCTACGAGCAGTACTTC.

The gene calls are TRBV4-1 and TRBJ2-5, with TRBD2 as a possible D gene (6 bases). CDR1 is MGHRA, CDR2 YSYEKL, per germline. The CDR3 length is 16 residues. V lost 1 base to trimming and J lost 1 base, with 13 bases between them. CDR3 in DNA: TGCGCCAGCAGCCAAGTTGAACGGGGGACCCAAGAGACCCAGTACTTC. Amino acids: CASSQVERGTQETQYF.

In nucleotides, the CDR3 is TGTGCCAGCAGTTCCGTACTGAGTAATGAGCAGTTCTTC. It specifies CASSSVLSNEQFF. The chain couples TRBV27 to TRBJ2-1; D call uncertain. The CDR3 covers 13 residues. CDR1 is MNHEY, CDR2 SMNVEV, per germline (reference sequence). V lost 4 bases to trimming and J lost 7 bases, with 11 bases between them.

The chain links TRBV5-1 to TRBJ2-7; 9 bases line up with TRBD2. V was pared by 0 bases and J by 4 bases, with 8 bases of the junction left unmatched. CDR1 is SGHRS and CDR2 is YFSETQ in the germline V gene. The length of the CDR3 is 16 residues. This CDR3 reads CASSLDPGLARYEQYF. The CDR3 bases are TGCGCCAGCAGCTTGGATCCGGGACTAGCAAGGTACGAGCAGTACTTC.

The J gene is TRBJ1-1, the V gene TRBV27; tentative D call: TRBD1 (5 bases). This CDR3 is built from 14 residues. Trimming shortened V by 7 bases and J by 4 bases, and 16 bases separated the two germline ends. Looked up from germline, CDR1 is MNHEY and CDR2 is SMNVEV (reference sequence). The CDR3 region is CASTPRAFFTEAFF. The CDR3 DNA follows: TGTGCCAGCACCCCCAGGGCTTTTTTCACTGAAGCTTTCTTT.

The chain joins TRBV30 to TRBJ2-3, with 10 positions matching TRBD2. The V gene's germline CDR1 is GTSNPN and CDR2 SVGIG (reference sequence). V gave up 0 bases and J gave up 4 bases; unmatched junction bases: 7. The CDR3 has 16 amino acids. The CDR3 is CAWSVSGRRVPDTQYF. CDR3 DNA sequence: TGTGCCTGGAGTGTTAGCGGGAGGAGGGTCCCAGATACGCAGTATTTT.

The DNA of the CDR3 is TGTGCCTGGAGAAGGAGTGGGGTTACTGAAAAACTGTTTTTT. Its protein is CAWRRSGVTEKLFF. The chain combines TRBV30 with TRBJ1-4; D is unclear. The germline V and J ends were trimmed by 3 bases and 7 bases, with 15 bases remaining between them. Germline V gene lookup returns CDR1 GTSNPN and CDR2 SVGIG (reference sequence). The CDR3 consists of 14 residues.

This chain links TRBV9 with TRBJ2-1, with D perhaps matching TRBD2 (5 bases). The CDR3 contains 18 residues. The germline gives CDR1 SGDLS, CDR2 YYNGEE. Deletions cut 2 bases from V and 1 base from J, with 19 bases between. The CDR3 DNA sequence: TGTGCCAGCAGCGTCGTAGCGCCGGCGGAGTGGTCCTACAATGAGCAGTTCTTC. It specifies CASSVVAPAEWSYNEQFF.

This sequence joins TRBV5-8 and TRBJ2-5; TRBD1 aligns across 9 bases. The germline V gene has CDR1 SGHTS and CDR2 YDEGEE. The V segment lost 2 bases and the J segment 1 base; nucleotides outside the gene matches: 3. The length of the CDR3 is 15 residues. The CDR3 sequence: CASSLQGAPQETQYF. The CDR3 nucleotides are TGTGCCAGCAGCTTACAGGGGGCGCCCCAAGAGACCCAGTACTTC. The full variable domain, with the rest looked up from reference TRBV5-8 and TRBJ2-5, is EAGVTQSPTHLIKTRGQQATLRCSPISGHTSVYWYQQALGLGLQFLLWYDEGEERNRGNFPPRFSGRQFPNYSSELNVNALELEDSALYLCASSLQGAPQETQYFGPGTRLLVL.

This chain connects TRBV9 to TRBJ2-1; 9 bases match TRBD2. Trimming at V came to 2 bases and at J to 8 bases, leaving 8 bases not matched to a gene. Looked up from germline, CDR1 is SGDLS and CDR2 is YYNGEE. The CDR3 has 15 amino acids. The CDR3, as DNA: TGTGCCAGCAGCGTCACGGCGGGAGGGCCCGATGAGCAGTTCTTC. Translation: CASSVTAGGPDEQFF.

The rearrangement links TRBV18 to TRBJ2-1, with a tentative D call TRBD1 (6 bases). Germline CDR1 and CDR2: KGHSH and LQKENI. Trimming stripped 6 bases from V and 2 bases from J, with 20 bases between. The CDR3 consists of 17 residues. CDR3 in amino acids: CASSSRGRAITYNEQFF. DNA of the CDR3: TGTGCCAGCTCGTCCAGGGGCAGGGCCATTACCTACAATGAGCAGTTCTTC.

This chain links TRBV6-4 with TRBJ1-2, with a weak D call TRBD1 (5 bases). The CDR3 sequence is 13 residues long. Germline values: CDR1 MRHNA, CDR2 SNTAGT. Between the trimmed V and J ends, which lost 8 bases and 5 bases, there was a span of 15 bases. The CDR3 region has the DNA TGTGCCAGCGACAGACCTTCTCTTTATGGCTACACCTTC. Protein product: CASDRPSLYGYTF.

The chain couples TRBV6-1 to TRBJ2-7; no reliable D call. Trimming removed 5 bases at V and 3 bases at J, with 17 bases between. The CDR3 has 15 amino acids. Germline CDR1 is MNHNS and CDR2 is SASEGT. The CDR3 DNA is TGTGCCAGCAGTCCTGGGCCCACCGTCTACTACGAGCAGTACTTC. Its protein is CASSPGPTVYYEQYF.

This clone was seen only once. The chain combines TRBV5-6 with TRBJ2-1, with 10 bases that match TRBD1. This CDR3 comprises 15 residues. V lost 4 bases and J lost 9; bases outside the gene matches: 10. Germline V gene sequence: CDR1 SGHDT, CDR2 YYEEEE. CDR3 in amino acids: CASSPDRGQASEQFF. CDR3 sequence (DNA): TGTGCCAGCAGCCCAGACAGGGGGCAGGCGTCTGAGCAGTTCTTC.

V is TRBV10-1 and J is TRBJ2-1; no firm D call. This CDR3 has 14 amino acids. The V end lost 5 bases, the J end lost 4 bases, and 12 bases lay between the germline ends. Germline CDR1 is WNHNN and CDR2 is SYGVQD (reference sequence). Here the CDR3 DNA reads TGCGCCAGCAGTCGAAACCAAGGATACAATGAGCAGTTCTTC. Residues: CASSRNQGYNEQFF.